A selection of T cell receptor beta chains follows, all from one sample in a study of CD8+ T cells in alopecia areata. The protocol was immunoSEQ multiplex PCR, while the TCRdb copy is restricted to in-frame clones and leaves out a portion. The sample holds 250,000 to 300,000 clones; about three fifths are singletons and the top ten take under 2%. The material sequenced was CD4+ T cells sorted from blood, taken at week 24, from a patient treated with tofacitinib. Source of these receptors: a human donor with alopecia areata. The CDR3 runs from the conserved cysteine through the conserved F or W. The D gene is left open where the match is weak. Only part of the rows carry a size: once, few, many, or a class if the clone is expanded.

length: 14; J: TRBJ2-7; V: TRBV5-1; size: NA; D: NA; CDR3: CASSPRGATYEQYF; DNA: TGCGCCAGCAGCCCTCGGGGGGCAACCTACGAGCAGTACTTC
length: 13; J: TRBJ2-5; V: TRBV29-1; size: few; D: NA; CDR3: CSVELGTQETQYF; DNA: TGCAGCGTTGAATTGGGGACACAAGAGACCCAGTACTTC
length: 17; J: TRBJ1-5; V: TRBV10-3; size: NA; D: TRBD1; CDR3: CAISERGPGQGGQPQHF; DNA: TGTGCCATCAGTGAAAGAGGTCCGGGACAGGGGGGTCAGCCCCAGCATTTT
length: 14; J: TRBJ2-7; V: TRBV7-9; size: NA; D: NA; CDR3: CASSLIQTSYEQYF; DNA: TGTGCCAGCAGCTTAATCCAGACCTCCTACGAGCAGTACTTC
length: 16; J: TRBJ2-5; V: TRBV6-5; size: NA; D: NA; CDR3: CASSLEAGGTTETQYF; DNA: TGTGCCAGCAGTTTAGAGGCGGGCGGGACAACGGAGACCCAGTACTTC
length: 13; J: TRBJ1-1; V: TRBV2; size: NA; D: NA; CDR3: CASTLGPYTEAFF; DNA: TGTGCCAGCACGCTTGGCCCCTACACTGAAGCTTTCTTT
length: 10; J: TRBJ2-7; V: TRBV2; size: NA; D: NA; CDR3: CACTAYEQYF; DNA: TGTGCCTGCACCGCCTACGAGCAGTACTTC
length: 19; J: TRBJ1-1; V: TRBV30; size: NA; D: TRBD1; CDR3: CAWSDRTRDRGIRSGEAFF; DNA: TGTGCCTGGAGTGATCGAACACGGGACAGAGGTATCCGATCAGGTGAAGCTTTCTTT
length: 15; J: TRBJ2-6; V: TRBV5-1; size: few; D: NA; CDR3: CASRTRTNGANVLTF; DNA: TGCGCCAGCAGAACACGGACTAACGGGGCCAACGTCCTGACTTTC
length: 14; J: TRBJ1-4; V: TRBV30; size: NA; D: TRBD1; CDR3: CAWSPLRQGEKLFF; DNA: TGTGCCTGGAGTCCCCTTAGACAGGGTGAAAAACTGTTTTTT
length: 15; J: TRBJ2-7; V: TRBV28; size: few; D: TRBD2; CDR3: CASRPTSGYSYEQYF; DNA: TGTGCCAGCAGGCCGACTAGCGGGTACTCCTACGAGCAGTACTTC
length: 16; J: TRBJ1-2; V: TRBV10-3; size: NA; D: NA; CDR3: CAIAPAGTGSNYGYTF; DNA: TGTGCCATCGCCCCGGCCGGGACGGGTTCTAACTATGGCTACACCTTC